The clone carrying this TCR beta chain occurred many times. This sample was taken from a study of T-cell reconstitution after alpha-beta-depleted transplantation in children. The germline gives CDR1 PRHDT, CDR2 FYEKMQ (reference sequence). The CDR3 is 14 amino acids. Trimming stripped 5 bases from V and 2 bases from J, with 11 bases between. This sample's TCRbeta library carried unique molecular identifier barcodes. From the PCR reads, TCRdb called clonotypes with MiXCR, one entry per CDR3 protein. Here the sample spans some 200,000 distinct CDR3 sequences, 5.5% to 7% being singletons. The material was PBMCs, obtained before TCRalphabeta/CD19-depleted stem cell transplant. The chain links TRBV13 to TRBJ2-3; either TRBD1 or TRBD2 may supply D (5 bases each). The receptor was derived from a girl under three years old with combined immunodeficiency, due to receive a stem cell transplant. The CDR3 coding sequence is TGTGCCAGCAGCCGGGGCAGACTCACAGATACGCAGTATTTT. Protein product: CASSRGRLTDTQYF.